This T cell receptor beta chain is from a study of OX40 agonist ivuxolimab in advanced cancers. Overall study results and limits: Averaged across samples, CD8+ T cells carried more expanded clones than CD4+ did.

The CDR3 runs 14 residues. V lost 6 bases, J lost 2 bases, and 3 bases stayed unmatched. Germline values: CDR1 MNHNY, CDR2 SVGAGI (reference sequence). Clones were read by immunoSEQ multiplex PCR, and TCRdb kept only the in-frame ones, dropping some. This table holds tens of thousands of clones, 84% found once. Comment on this clone: Antigen: not known.

The source is an adult with an advanced solid tumor such as melanoma, head and neck, liver or kidney cancer. The source was CD4+ or CD8+ T cells sorted from blood, collected in a trial of the OX40 agonist ivuxolimab. The V and J genes are TRBV6-6 and TRBJ2-7; TRBD2 agrees at 11 bases. CDR3 amino acids: CASRLLAGAYEQYF. The CDR3 nucleotides read TGTGCCAGCAGATTACTAGCGGGAGCCTACGAGCAGTACTTC.